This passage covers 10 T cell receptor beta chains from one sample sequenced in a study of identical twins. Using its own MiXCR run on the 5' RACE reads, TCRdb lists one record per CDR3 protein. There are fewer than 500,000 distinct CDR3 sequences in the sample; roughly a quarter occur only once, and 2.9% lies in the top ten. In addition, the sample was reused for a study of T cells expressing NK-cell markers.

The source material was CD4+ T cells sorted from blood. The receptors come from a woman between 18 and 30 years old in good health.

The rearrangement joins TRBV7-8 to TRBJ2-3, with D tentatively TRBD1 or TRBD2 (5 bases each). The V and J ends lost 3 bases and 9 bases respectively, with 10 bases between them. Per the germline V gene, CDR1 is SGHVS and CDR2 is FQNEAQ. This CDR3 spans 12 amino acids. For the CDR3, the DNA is TGTGCCAGCAGCTTCTTAGAGGGGACGCAGTATTTT. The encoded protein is CASSFLEGTQYF. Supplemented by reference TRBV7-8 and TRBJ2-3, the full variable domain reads GAGVSQSPRYKVAKRGQDVALRCDPISGHVSLFWYQQALGQGPEFLTYFQNEAQLDKSGLPSDRFFAERPEGSVSTLKIQRTQQEDSAVYLCASSFLEGTQYFGPGTRLTVL.

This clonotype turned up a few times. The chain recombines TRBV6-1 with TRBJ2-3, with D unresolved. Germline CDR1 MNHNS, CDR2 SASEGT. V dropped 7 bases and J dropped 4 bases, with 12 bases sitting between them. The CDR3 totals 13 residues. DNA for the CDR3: TGTGCCAGCACCATTACGGGCGCAGATACGCAGTATTTT. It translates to CASTITGADTQYF.

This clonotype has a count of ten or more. CDR3 DNA sequence: TGCAGCGTGCGTTTACAGGGCACTGAAGCTTTCTTT. As protein: CSVRLQGTEAFF. V and J are TRBV29-1 and TRBJ1-1; D may be TRBD1 (6 bases). The CDR3 is 12 residues long. V lost 6 bases and J 4 bases, leaving 12 bases between the germline ends. Looked up from germline, CDR1 is SQVTM and CDR2 is ANQGSEA.

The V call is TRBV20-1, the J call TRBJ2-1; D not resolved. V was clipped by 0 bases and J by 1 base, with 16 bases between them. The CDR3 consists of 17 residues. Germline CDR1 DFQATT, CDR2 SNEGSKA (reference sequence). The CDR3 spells CSAREYASADSYNEQFF. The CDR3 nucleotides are TGCAGTGCTAGAGAATACGCGTCGGCGGATTCCTACAATGAGCAGTTCTTC.

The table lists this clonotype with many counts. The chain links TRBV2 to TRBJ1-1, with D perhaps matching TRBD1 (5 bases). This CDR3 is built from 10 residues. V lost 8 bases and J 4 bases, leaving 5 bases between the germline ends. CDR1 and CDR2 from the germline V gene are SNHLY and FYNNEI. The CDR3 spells CASGGTEAFF. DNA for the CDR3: TGTGCCAGCGGGGGCACTGAAGCTTTCTTT.

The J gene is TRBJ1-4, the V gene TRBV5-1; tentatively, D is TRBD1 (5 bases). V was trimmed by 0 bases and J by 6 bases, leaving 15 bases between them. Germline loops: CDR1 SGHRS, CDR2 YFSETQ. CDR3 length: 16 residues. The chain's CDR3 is CASSLVSRASHEKLFF. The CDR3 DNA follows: TGCGCCAGCAGCTTGGTTAGCAGGGCCAGTCATGAAAAACTGTTTTTT.

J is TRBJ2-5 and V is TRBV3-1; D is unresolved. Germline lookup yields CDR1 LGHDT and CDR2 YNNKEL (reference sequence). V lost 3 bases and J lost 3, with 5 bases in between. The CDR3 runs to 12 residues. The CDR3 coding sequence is TGTGCCAGCAGCCACGGTAAAGAGACCCAGTACTTC. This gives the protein CASSHGKETQYF.

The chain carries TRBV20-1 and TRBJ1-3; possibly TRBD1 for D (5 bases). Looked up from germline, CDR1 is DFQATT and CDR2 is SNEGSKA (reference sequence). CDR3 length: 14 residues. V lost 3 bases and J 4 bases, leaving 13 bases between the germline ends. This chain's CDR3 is CSARARQGGNTIYF. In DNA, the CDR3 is TGCAGTGCTAGGGCTCGCCAGGGAGGAAACACCATATATTTT.

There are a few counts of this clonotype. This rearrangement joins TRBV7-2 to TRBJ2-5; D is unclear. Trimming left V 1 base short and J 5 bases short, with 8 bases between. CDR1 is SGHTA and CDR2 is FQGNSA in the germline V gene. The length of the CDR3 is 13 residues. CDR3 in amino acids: CASSLGSSETQYF. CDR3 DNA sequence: TGTGCCAGCAGCTTAGGATCTTCGGAGACCCAGTACTTC.

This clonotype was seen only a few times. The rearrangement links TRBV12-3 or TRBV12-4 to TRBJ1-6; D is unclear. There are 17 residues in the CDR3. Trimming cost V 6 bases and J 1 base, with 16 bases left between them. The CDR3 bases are TGTGCCAGCAGCCGATATTCCGGGAAATCCTATAATTCACCCCTCCACTTT. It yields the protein CASSRYSGKSYNSPLHF.